This TCR beta chain was retrieved from a study of blood T cell repertoires in COVID-19. On the study more broadly: Whether acute or convalescent, the COVID-19 samples came from the United States, Italy and Spain. The analysed material was cDNA or gDNA that came from T cells, B-cell-depleted T cells, or PBMCs.

Source study methods: The assay estimated nucleated cells by amplifying reference gene primers. Method: immunoSEQ multiplex PCR; TCRdb's copy keeps in-frame clones and lacks some. V and J calls plus clone size are reproduced from that table; the DNA served to infer D and trimming. The table includes roughly 86,000 clones, about 89% detected once. CDR1 and CDR2 (germline): SQVTM, ANQGSEA. Trimming removed 6 bases from V and 8 bases from J, with 13 bases in between. This CDR3 has 11 residues. The sequenced sample consisted of peripheral blood. V gene TRBV29-1 combines with J gene TRBJ1-2; possible D gene TRBD1, 6 bases. The sequence came from a middle-aged man with active or convalescent COVID-19. In DNA form, the CDR3 reads TGCAGCGTGGGAAACAGGGAGGGCTACACCTTC. This sequence encodes CSVGNREGYTF. Complete variable domain (other parts from reference TRBV29-1 and TRBJ1-2): SAVISQKPSRDICQRGTSLTIQCQVDSQVTMMFWYRQQPGQSLTLIATANQGSEATYESGFVIDKFPISRPNLTFSTLTVSNMSPEDSSIYLCSVGNREGYTFGSGTRLTVV.